Presented here are 31 T cell receptor beta chains from one specimen sequenced in a study of control samples from healthy donors and cancer patients. TCRdb's table, derived via immunoSEQ multiplex PCR, lists solely in-frame clones and lacks some. The profile covers about 21,000 clones, with around 84% appearing a single time and about 23% taken by the ten largest. The material sequenced was PBMCs. The source is a man aged 55 to 70 with colorectal cancer.

The gene calls are TRBV18 and TRBJ2-7, with a possible D match to TRBD1 (6 bases). Deletions cut 3 bases from V and 1 base from J, with 7 bases between. Per germline, CDR1 KGHSH and CDR2 LQKENI. CDR3 size: 13 residues. CDR3 loop: CASSPGQSYEQYF. CDR3 coding DNA: TGTGCCAGCTCACCCGGACAGTCCTACGAGCAGTACTTC.

The chain couples TRBV24-1 to TRBJ2-1, with 16 bases fitting TRBD2. Germline CDR1 is KGHDR and CDR2 is SFDVKD. This CDR3 is 16 amino acids long. Losses at the gene ends were 3 bases for V and 13 bases for J; bases not matched to a gene: 8. CDR3 loop: CATSDPGLAGGQDQFF. The CDR3 DNA follows: TGTGCCACCAGTGATCCGGGACTAGCGGGGGGGCAGGATCAGTTCTTC.

The chain has TRBV7-2 and TRBJ2-1; D possibly corresponds to TRBD1 (6 bases). This CDR3 contains 15 residues. V was pared by 0 bases and J by 3 bases, with 9 bases between. CDR1 is SGHTA and CDR2 is FQGNSA in the germline V gene. CDR3 nucleotides: TGTGCCAGCAGCTTAGCGGGACAAATCTACAATGAGCAGTTCTTC. Encoded protein: CASSLAGQIYNEQFF.

The CDR3 is CASSVADKPFGGYTF. CDR3 nucleotides: TGTGCCAGCAGCGTAGCGGACAAGCCATTTGGCGGCTACACCTTC. J is TRBJ1-2 and V is TRBV5-4; possible D gene TRBD1, 5 bases. Germline assignment: CDR1 SGHNT and CDR2 YYREEE (reference sequence). Trimming cost V 4 bases and J 8 bases, with 21 bases left between them. This CDR3 spans 15 amino acids.

The V gene is TRBV19, the J gene TRBJ2-5; a weak D match, TRBD2 (6 bases). V gave up 4 bases and J gave up 5 bases, with 17 bases separating them. CDR1 LNHDA and CDR2 SQIVND come from the germline V gene (reference sequence). The CDR3 runs 15 residues. CDR3 nucleotide sequence: TGTGCCAGTAGTAATAAGGGACTGACTCTGGAGACCCAGTACTTC. Residues: CASSNKGLTLETQYF.

This chain links TRBV3-1 (or the pseudogene TRBV3-2) with TRBJ2-3, with TRBD2 matching 7 bases. Per the germline V gene, CDR1 is LGHDT and CDR2 is YNNKEL (reference sequence). The CDR3 length is 17 residues. V lost 0 bases to trimming and J lost 4 bases; unmatched junction nucleotides: 10. CDR3 loop: CASSQDVWAGVSDTQYF. In DNA form, the CDR3 reads TGTGCCAGCAGCCAAGATGTCTGGGCGGGGGTATCAGATACGCAGTATTTT.

The chain links TRBV18 to TRBJ2-2, with 7 bases identical to TRBD2. CDR3 size: 14 residues. Germline CDR1 KGHSH, CDR2 LQKENI. Unmatched junction bases numbered 1, after V lost 3 bases and J lost 3 bases. The CDR3 is CASSPGLYTGELFF. In DNA form, the CDR3 reads TGTGCCAGCTCACCGGGACTATACACCGGGGAGCTGTTTTTT.

The gene calls are TRBV19 and TRBJ2-7, with D hard to call. Trimming left V 2 bases short and J 0 bases short, with 5 bases between. The CDR3 contains 13 residues. The germline V gene has CDR1 LNHDA and CDR2 SQIVND (reference sequence). DNA for the CDR3: TGTGCCAGTAGTATAAGTTGCTCCTACGAGCAGTACGTC. Protein sequence: CASSISCSYEQYV.

The chain uses TRBV19 and TRBJ1-2; D not resolved. The V gene's germline CDR1 is LNHDA and CDR2 SQIVND (reference sequence). Trimming pared 5 bases from V and 3 bases from J, leaving 10 bases between. The CDR3 has 13 residues. The CDR3 spells CASSQYSYYGYTF. The CDR3 DNA reads as TGTGCCAGTAGTCAATATTCTTACTATGGCTACACCTTC.

The chain links TRBV13 to TRBJ2-3; 7 positions agree with TRBD2. CDR3 length: 14 residues. Germline V gene data show CDR1 as PRHDT and CDR2 as FYEKMQ (reference sequence). V was pared by 5 bases and J by 1 base, with 3 bases of the junction left unmatched. The CDR3 DNA sequence: TGTGCCAGCAGCCAAACTAGCGGCACAGATACGCAGTATTTT. Translated: CASSQTSGTDTQYF.

J is TRBJ1-1 and V is TRBV19, with D possibly TRBD1 on 5 matching bases. Deletions cut 4 bases from V and 1 base from J, with 13 bases between. Germline CDR1 is LNHDA and CDR2 is SQIVND (reference sequence). The CDR3 loop spans 15 amino acids. CDR3 DNA: TGTGCCAGTAGTACAGCAGGGCTGGGGAACACTGAAGCTTTCTTT. Encoded protein: CASSTAGLGNTEAFF. The variable domain in full, with the rest retrieved from reference TRBV19 and TRBJ1-1, is DGGITQSPKYLFRKEGQNVTLSCEQNLNHDAMYWYRQDPGQGLRLIYYSQIVNDFQKGDIAEGYSVSREKKESFPLTVTSAQKNPTAFYLCASSTAGLGNTEAFFGQGTRLTVV.

V and J are TRBV4-1 and TRBJ1-5; TRBD1 matches 12 bases. This CDR3 contains 18 residues. Trimming at V came to 4 bases and at J to 6 bases, leaving 13 bases not matched to a gene. From germline, CDR1 is MGHRA and CDR2 YSYEKL. CDR3 DNA: TGCGCCAGCAGCCCAGGGACAGGGGGCTTTCTTCAGTCTCAGCCCCAGCATTTT. It translates to CASSPGTGGFLQSQPQHF.

This clone was counted a few times. The V call is TRBV6-1, the J call TRBJ1-3, with 7 bases that match TRBD1. V dropped 2 bases and J dropped 2; count of bases not matched to a gene: 12. Germline V gene sequence: CDR1 MNHNS, CDR2 SASEGT. CDR3 size: 18 residues. Here the CDR3 DNA reads TGTGCCAGCAGTGAATCGGGCAGGGGGAAATTAGCTGGAAACACCATATATTTT. Translating gives CASSESGRGKLAGNTIYF.

J is TRBJ2-2 and V is TRBV4-3; 11 nucleotides agree with TRBD1. The CDR3 spans 15 residues. In germline, CDR1 is LGHNA, CDR2 YSLEER. Trimming cost V 3 bases and J 6 bases; bases outside gene matches: 3. For the CDR3, the DNA is TGCGCCAGCAGCCAGCGGGACAGGGGGGCCGGGGAGCTGTTTTTT. It encodes CASSQRDRGAGELFF.

This chain links TRBV10-2 with TRBJ2-4; tentative D call: TRBD2 (5 bases). This CDR3 has 16 residues. Germline V gene lookup returns CDR1 WSHSY and CDR2 SAAADI. V shed 7 bases and J shed 0 bases, with 16 bases lying between them. CDR3 protein: CASNSNRDLAKNIQYF. In DNA form, the CDR3 reads TGCGCCAGCAATTCAAACCGGGATCTAGCCAAAAACATTCAGTACTTC.

The chain couples TRBV30 to TRBJ2-5; tentative D call: TRBD2 (6 bases). With 0 bases removed from V and 4 bases from J, the gap between germline ends came to 9 bases. This CDR3 has 13 residues. Germline lookup yields CDR1 GTSNPN and CDR2 SVGIG (reference sequence). The CDR3 loop is CAWSVRRAETQYF. Written as DNA, the CDR3 is TGTGCCTGGAGTGTACGGAGGGCAGAGACCCAGTACTTC. Looking up the rest from reference TRBV30 and TRBJ2-5 gives the full variable domain: SQTIHQWPATLVQPVGSPLSLECTVEGTSNPNLYWYRQAAGRGLQLLFYSVGIGQISSEVPQNLSASRPQDRQFILSSKKLLLSDSGFYLCAWSVRRAETQYFGPGTRLLVL.

This clone was counted once. The chain combines TRBV7-9 with TRBJ1-1; D call uncertain. Looked up from germline, CDR1 is SEHNR and CDR2 is FQNEAQ (reference sequence). Trimming pared 3 bases from V and 8 bases from J, leaving 19 bases between. This CDR3 spans 15 amino acids. The CDR3, as DNA: TGTGCCAGCAGCTTTAGAGGATTGGTCGGCAGCGAAGCTTTCTTT. It translates to CASSFRGLVGSEAFF. Drawing the rest from reference TRBV7-9 and TRBJ1-1, the complete variable domain is DTGVSQNPRHKITKRGQNVTFRCDPISEHNRLYWYRQTLGQGPEFLTYFQNEAQLEKSRLLSDRFSAERPKGSFSTLEIQRTEQGDSAMYLCASSFRGLVGSEAFFGQGTRLTVV.

The chain uses TRBV18 and TRBJ2-7; 9 nucleotides align to TRBD1. The germline gives CDR1 KGHSH, CDR2 LQKENI. The V segment lost 3 bases and the J segment 2 bases; nucleotides outside the gene matches: 8. The CDR3 is 16 amino acids. The CDR3 coding sequence is TGTGCCAGCTCACCCCCCGGGACAGGGAGCCCCTACGAGCAGTACTTC. Encoded protein: CASSPPGTGSPYEQYF.

The chain has TRBV24-1 and TRBJ2-2; D might be TRBD1 (6 bases). The CDR3 totals 15 residues. Germline V gene sequence: CDR1 KGHDR, CDR2 SFDVKD. Trimming cost V 9 bases and J 1 base, with 14 bases left between them. Here the CDR3 reads CATQTSGQNTGELFF. Here the CDR3 DNA reads TGTGCCACCCAGACCTCGGGACAGAACACCGGGGAGCTGTTTTTT.

The gene calls are TRBV3-1 (or the pseudogene TRBV3-2) and TRBJ1-3, with TRBD1 as a possible D gene (6 bases). The V end was cut by 2 bases, the J end by 3 bases, with 20 bases between. This CDR3 has 18 residues. CDR1 and CDR2 (germline): LGHDT, YNNKEL (reference sequence). CDR3 in DNA: TGTGCCAGCAGCCAATCTGCAAATCGGAGGGGGAATGGAAACACCATATATTTT. This translates into CASSQSANRRGNGNTIYF.

V usage is TRBV2 and J usage is TRBJ1-6, with D maybe TRBD1 (6 bases). The CDR3 sequence is 13 residues long. V lost 8 bases, J lost 7 bases, and 12 bases lay in between. The germline gives CDR1 SNHLY, CDR2 FYNNEI. The CDR3 region is CASRQGPNSPLHF. In DNA, the CDR3 is TGTGCCAGCCGCCAGGGGCCCAATTCACCCCTCCACTTT.

The V gene is TRBV10-1, the J gene TRBJ2-5; TRBD2 matches at 11 bases. The ends lost 3 bases at V and 2 bases at J; junction bases unmatched: 5. The CDR3 covers 16 residues. Germline V CDR1 and CDR2: WNHNN, SYGVQD (reference sequence). CDR3 residues: CASSDGTSGVQETQYF. The CDR3 DNA is TGCGCCAGCAGTGATGGGACTAGCGGAGTACAAGAGACCCAGTACTTC.

In its sample, this clone was seen once. This CDR3 is CASSVGGQLRGSYNSPLHF. Here the CDR3 DNA reads TGTGCCAGCAGCGTGGGGGGACAGCTCAGGGGCTCCTATAATTCACCCCTCCACTTT. The chain carries TRBV9 and TRBJ1-6, with 7 bases matching TRBD1. Germline assignment: CDR1 SGDLS and CDR2 YYNGEE. Germline trimming cut 2 bases from V and 0 bases from J; bases unmatched to any gene: 11. The CDR3 runs to 19 residues.

This chain links TRBV6-5 with TRBJ2-7; D remains ambiguous. The CDR3 length is 11 residues. The ends were cut back, 4 bases at V and 3 bases at J, with 4 bases in the middle. Germline V gene data show CDR1 as MNHEY and CDR2 as SVGAGI. The CDR3 DNA reads TGTGCCAGCAGTTCAAACTACGAGCAGTACGTC. It translates to CASSSNYEQYV.

The chain joins TRBV18 to TRBJ1-3, with unresolved D. Between the trimmed V and J ends, which lost 6 bases and 6 bases, there was a span of 18 bases. From germline, CDR1 is KGHSH and CDR2 LQKENI. The CDR3 extends over 15 amino acids. The chain's CDR3 is CASSREIASKNTIYF. Here the CDR3 DNA reads TGTGCCAGCTCCCGCGAAATCGCGTCTAAAAACACCATATATTTT.

This chain links TRBV4-3 with TRBJ1-2; a weak D match, TRBD1 (5 bases). V gave up 0 bases and J gave up 5 bases, with 13 bases separating them. Germline V gene sequence: CDR1 LGHNA, CDR2 YSLEER. The CDR3 has 15 residues. In DNA, the CDR3 is TGCGCCAGCAGCCAAGATAAAGGGACGGGTTATGGCTACACCTTC. Amino acids: CASSQDKGTGYGYTF.

The V gene is TRBV5-1, the J gene TRBJ2-7; D is undetermined. The germline V gene has CDR1 SGHRS and CDR2 YFSETQ. The CDR3 sequence is 14 residues long. With 7 bases removed from V and 1 base from J, the gap between germline ends came to 15 bases. The CDR3 DNA sequence: TGCGCCAGCGGGTCGGCAGGTGGGTCCTACGAGCAGTACTTC. Translated: CASGSAGGSYEQYF.

The chain joins TRBV6-5 to TRBJ2-1, with TRBD2 as a possible D gene (5 bases). Germline assignment: CDR1 MNHEY and CDR2 SVGAGI. This CDR3 has 14 amino acids. Trimming shortened V by 5 bases and J by 4 bases, and 12 bases separated the two germline ends. The CDR3 spells CASSLAFSYNEQFF. The CDR3, as DNA: TGTGCCAGCAGTCTAGCTTTCAGTTACAATGAGCAGTTCTTC.

The J gene is TRBJ1-1, the V gene TRBV4-3; TRBD1 agrees at 9 bases. Germline CDR1 reads LGHNA; CDR2 reads YSLEER. V lost 0 bases, J lost 1 base, and 9 bases stayed unmatched. The CDR3 consists of 18 residues. The CDR3, as DNA: TGCGCCAGCAGCCAAGATTTACAGGGGGCTAGGAGGAACACTGAAGCTTTCTTT. It yields the protein CASSQDLQGARRNTEAFF.

This chain joins TRBV11-2 and TRBJ1-2; TRBD1 might be the D (6 bases). In germline, CDR1 is SGHAT, CDR2 FQNNGV. V shed 5 bases and J shed 4 bases, with 20 bases lying between them. The CDR3 runs to 16 residues. In DNA, the CDR3 is TGTGCCAGCAGCCCGGGGGACAACGACGGCGGCTATGGCTACACCTTC. Encoded protein: CASSPGDNDGGYGYTF.

This clone is a singleton in its sample. V gene TRBV6-6 combines with J gene TRBJ1-1; a possible D gene is TRBD1 (5 bases). Germline CDR1 MNHNY, CDR2 SVGAGI (reference sequence). The V end lost 4 bases, the J end lost 12 bases, and 21 bases lay between the germline ends. The CDR3 runs 14 residues. The CDR3 region has the DNA TGTGCCAGCAGTTCCTTGACGGCAGATGGGGGGACTTTCTTT. Protein sequence: CASSSLTADGGTFF.